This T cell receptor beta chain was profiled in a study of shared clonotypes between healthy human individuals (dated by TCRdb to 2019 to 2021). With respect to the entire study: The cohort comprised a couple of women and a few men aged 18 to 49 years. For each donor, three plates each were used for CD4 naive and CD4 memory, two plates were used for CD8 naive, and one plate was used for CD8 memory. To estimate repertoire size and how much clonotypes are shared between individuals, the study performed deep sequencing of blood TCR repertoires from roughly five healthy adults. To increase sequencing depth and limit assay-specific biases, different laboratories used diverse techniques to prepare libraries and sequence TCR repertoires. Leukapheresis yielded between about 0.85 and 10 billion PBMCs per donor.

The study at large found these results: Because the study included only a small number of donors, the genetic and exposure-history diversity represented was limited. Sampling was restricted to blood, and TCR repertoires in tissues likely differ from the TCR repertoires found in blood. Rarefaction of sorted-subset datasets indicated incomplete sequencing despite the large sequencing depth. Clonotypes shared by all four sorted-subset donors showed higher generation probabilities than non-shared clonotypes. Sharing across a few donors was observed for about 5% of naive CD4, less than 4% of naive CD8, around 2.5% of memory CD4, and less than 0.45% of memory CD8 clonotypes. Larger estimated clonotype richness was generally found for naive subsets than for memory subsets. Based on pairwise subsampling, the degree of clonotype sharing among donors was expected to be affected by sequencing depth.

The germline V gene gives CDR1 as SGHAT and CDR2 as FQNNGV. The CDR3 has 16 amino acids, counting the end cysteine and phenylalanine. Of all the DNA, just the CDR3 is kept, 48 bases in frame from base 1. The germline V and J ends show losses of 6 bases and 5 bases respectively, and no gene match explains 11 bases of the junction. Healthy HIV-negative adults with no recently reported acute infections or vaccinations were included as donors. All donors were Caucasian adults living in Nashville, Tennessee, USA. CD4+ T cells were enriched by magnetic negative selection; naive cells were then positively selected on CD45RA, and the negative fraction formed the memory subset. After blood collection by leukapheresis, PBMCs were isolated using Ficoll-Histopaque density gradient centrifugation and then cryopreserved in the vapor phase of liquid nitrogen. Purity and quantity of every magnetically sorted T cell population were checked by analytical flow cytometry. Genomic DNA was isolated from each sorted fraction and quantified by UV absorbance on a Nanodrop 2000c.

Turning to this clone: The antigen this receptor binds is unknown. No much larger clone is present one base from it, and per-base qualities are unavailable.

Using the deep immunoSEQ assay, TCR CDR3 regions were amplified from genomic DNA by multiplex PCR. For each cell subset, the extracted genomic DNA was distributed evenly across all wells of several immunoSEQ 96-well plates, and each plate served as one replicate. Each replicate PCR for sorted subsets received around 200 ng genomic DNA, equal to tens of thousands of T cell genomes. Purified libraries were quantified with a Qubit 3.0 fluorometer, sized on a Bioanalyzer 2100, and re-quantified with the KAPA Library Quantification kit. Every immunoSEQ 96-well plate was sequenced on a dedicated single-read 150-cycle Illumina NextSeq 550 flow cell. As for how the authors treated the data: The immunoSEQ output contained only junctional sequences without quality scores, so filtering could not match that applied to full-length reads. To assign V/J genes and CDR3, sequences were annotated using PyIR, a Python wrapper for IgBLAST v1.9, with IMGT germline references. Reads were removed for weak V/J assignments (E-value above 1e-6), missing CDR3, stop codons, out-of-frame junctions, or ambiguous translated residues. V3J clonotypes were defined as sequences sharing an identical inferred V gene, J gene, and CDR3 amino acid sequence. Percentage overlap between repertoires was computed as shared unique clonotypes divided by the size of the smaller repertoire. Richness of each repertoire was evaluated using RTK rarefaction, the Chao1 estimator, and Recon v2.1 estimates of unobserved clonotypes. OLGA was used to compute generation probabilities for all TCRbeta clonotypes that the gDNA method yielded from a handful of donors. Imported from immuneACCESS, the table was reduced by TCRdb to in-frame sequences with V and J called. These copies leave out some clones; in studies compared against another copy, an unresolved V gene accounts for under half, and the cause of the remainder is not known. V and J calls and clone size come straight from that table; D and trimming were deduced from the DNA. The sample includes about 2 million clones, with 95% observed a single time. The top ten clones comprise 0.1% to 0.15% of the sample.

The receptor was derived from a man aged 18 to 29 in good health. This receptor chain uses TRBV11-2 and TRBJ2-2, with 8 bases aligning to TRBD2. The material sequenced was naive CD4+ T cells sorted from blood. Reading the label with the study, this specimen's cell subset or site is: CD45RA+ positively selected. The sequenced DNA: TGTGCCAGCAGTCCCGCGGGGGGCAAAGGGACCGGGGAGCTGTTTTTT. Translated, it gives CASSPAGGKGTGELFF. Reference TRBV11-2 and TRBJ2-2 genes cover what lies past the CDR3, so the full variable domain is EAGVAQSPRYKIIEKRQSVAFWCNPISGHATLYWYQQILGQGPKLLIQFQNNGVVDDSQLPKDRFSAERLKGVDSTLKIQPAKLEDSAVYLCASSPAGGKGTGELFFGEGSRLTVL.